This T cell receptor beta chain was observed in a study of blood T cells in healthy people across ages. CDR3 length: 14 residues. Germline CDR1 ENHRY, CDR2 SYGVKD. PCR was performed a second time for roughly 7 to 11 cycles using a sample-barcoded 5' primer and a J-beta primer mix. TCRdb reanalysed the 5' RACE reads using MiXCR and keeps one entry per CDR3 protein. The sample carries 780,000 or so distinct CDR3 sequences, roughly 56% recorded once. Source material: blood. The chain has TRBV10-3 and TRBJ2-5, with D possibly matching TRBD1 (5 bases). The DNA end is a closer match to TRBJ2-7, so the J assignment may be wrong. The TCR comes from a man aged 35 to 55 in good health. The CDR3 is CAISEPGPGYEQYF. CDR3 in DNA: TGTGCCATCAGTGAGCCAGGGCCAGGGTACGAGCAGTACTTC.